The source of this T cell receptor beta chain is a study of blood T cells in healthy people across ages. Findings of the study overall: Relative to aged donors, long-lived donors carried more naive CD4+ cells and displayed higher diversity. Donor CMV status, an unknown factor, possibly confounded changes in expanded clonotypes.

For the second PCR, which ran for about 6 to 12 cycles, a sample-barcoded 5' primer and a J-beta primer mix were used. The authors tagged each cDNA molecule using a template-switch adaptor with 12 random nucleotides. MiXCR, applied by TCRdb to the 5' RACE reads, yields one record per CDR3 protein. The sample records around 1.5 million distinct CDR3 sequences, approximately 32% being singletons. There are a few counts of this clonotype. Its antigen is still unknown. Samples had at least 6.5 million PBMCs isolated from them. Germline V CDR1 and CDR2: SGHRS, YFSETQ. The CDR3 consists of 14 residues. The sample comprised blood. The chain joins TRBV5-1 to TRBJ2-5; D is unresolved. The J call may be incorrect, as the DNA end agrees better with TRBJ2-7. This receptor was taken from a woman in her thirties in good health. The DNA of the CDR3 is TGCGCCAGCAGCTTGGATTCTGTTTGCGGCGAGCAGTACTTC. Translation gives CASSLDSVCGEQYF.